This T cell receptor beta chain is drawn from a study of PD-1 blockade in classical Hodgkin lymphoma. Points from the study as a whole: Baseline TCR diversity was reportedly lower in newly diagnosed patients than healthy donors. Repertoire difference causes, possibly disease activity or prior therapy, remain undefined.

Time point of the sample: newly diagnosed, previously untreated cHL patient sample. The authors enriched CD8+ T cells from thawed PBMCs via magnetic negative selection. The CDR3 loop spans 15 amino acids. V was clipped by 10 bases and J by 0 bases, with 19 bases between them. Germline V CDR1 and CDR2: MNHNY, SVGAGI (reference sequence). Measured with immunoSEQ multiplex PCR; TCRdb has only the in-frame clones, and not every one. Of some 9,100 clones detected, more than 75% appear once; the ten largest clones hold about 15%. To note about this clone: The antigen remains unidentified.

The clonotype comes from a human donor with classical Hodgkin lymphoma. Sample: CD8+ T cells from blood. This chain uses TRBV6-6 with TRBJ2-7; D is unclear. CDR3 sequence: CATLGTAFSSYEQYF. CDR3 nucleotides: TGTGCCACCCTCGGAACAGCCTTCAGCTCCTACGAGCAGTACTTC.